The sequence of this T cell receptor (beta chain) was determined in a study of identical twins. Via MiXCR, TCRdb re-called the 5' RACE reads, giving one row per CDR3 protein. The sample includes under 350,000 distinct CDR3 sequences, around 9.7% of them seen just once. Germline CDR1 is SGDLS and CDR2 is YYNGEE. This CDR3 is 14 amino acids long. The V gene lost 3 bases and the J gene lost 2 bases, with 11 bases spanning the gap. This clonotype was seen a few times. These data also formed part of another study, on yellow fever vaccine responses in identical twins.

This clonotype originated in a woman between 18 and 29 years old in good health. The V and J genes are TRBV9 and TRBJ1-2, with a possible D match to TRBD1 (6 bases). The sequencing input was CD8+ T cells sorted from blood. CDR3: CASSDREGNYGYTF. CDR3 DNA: TGTGCCAGCAGCGACAGGGAAGGGAACTATGGCTACACCTTC. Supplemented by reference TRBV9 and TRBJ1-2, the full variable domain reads DSGVTQTPKHLITATGQRVTLRCSPRSGDLSVYWYQQSLDQGLQFLIQYYNGEERAKGNILERFSAQQFPDLHSELNLSSLELGDSALYFCASSDREGNYGYTFGSGTRLTVV.